This T cell receptor (beta chain) derives from a study of CD8 T cells in ankylosing spondylitis. TCRdb ran MiXCR on the 5' RACE reads and lists one entry per CDR3 protein. The sample carries more than 650,000 distinct CDR3 sequences, over 9.5% recorded once. In germline, CDR1 is DFQATT, CDR2 SNEGSKA (reference sequence). The V segment lost 3 bases and the J segment 4 bases; nucleotides outside the gene matches: 6. This CDR3 is built from 13 residues. Study-level findings and limits: A TCR beta motif of roughly 8 highly homologous variants appeared characteristic of ankylosing spondylitis blood.

Regarding this clonotype: Its antigen is not known.

V and J are TRBV20-1 and TRBJ2-7; 7 bases align to TRBD2. Material for sequencing was blood, either unsorted or a sorted T cell fraction (not recorded which). The sequence came from a male donor with ankylosing spondylitis. The CDR3 nucleotides read TGCAGTGCTAGCGCGGGGGACTTTTACGAGCAGTACTTC. The encoded protein is CSASAGDFYEQYF.